This is a list of T cell receptor beta chains from one sample in a study of blood T cell repertoires in COVID-19. Data came from immunoSEQ multiplex PCR; TCRdb stores just in-frame clones and leaves some out. The data hold roughly 43,000 clones, with roughly 88% observed a single time. The sequenced sample consisted of peripheral blood. These receptors all come from a man between 60 and 75 years old with active COVID-19. CDR3s include the opening cysteine and the closing phenylalanine or tryptophan. Fields, in order: clone size, V gene, J gene, D gene, CDR3 DNA, CDR3 protein. D genes are given only for firm matches. The size of a clone is reported for some rows only, either as once, few or many, or as a class for expanded clones.

.	TRBV3-1/TRBV3-2	TRBJ1-1	.	TGTGCCAGCAGCCAAAAGACCCCGGGGGGAGAGACTGAAGCTTTCTTT	CASSQKTPGGETEAFF
.	TRBV18	TRBJ2-3	.	TGTGCCAGCTCACCCCTAGGTGCAGATACGCAGTATTTT	CASSPLGADTQYF
few	TRBV10-2	TRBJ1-6	TRBD1	TGCGCCAGCAGTGATTCAGGGGGCGGAGGGTCACCCCTCCACTTT	CASSDSGGGGSPLHF
.	TRBV24-1	TRBJ2-1	TRBD1	TGTGCCACCAGTACAGGGGGCAATGAGCAGTTCTTC	CATSTGGNEQFF
once	TRBV6-1	TRBJ2-5	.	TGTGCCAGCAGTGATGGCGGCATGGGCCAGTACTTC	CASSDGGMGQYF
.	TRBV28	TRBJ1-1	TRBD1	TGTGCCAGCAATTCCCCTGGGACAGTCTTTTGGAACACTGAAGCTTTCTTT	CASNSPGTVFWNTEAFF
.	TRBV5-4	TRBJ1-3	TRBD1	TGTGCCAGCAGTTCTCCTCAACAGGGGATAGGAAACACCATATATTTT	CASSSPQQGIGNTIYF
.	TRBV3-1/TRBV3-2	TRBJ1-1	TRBD1	TGTGCCAGCAGCCGTCGACAGGGGGCGCGGGACACTGAAGCTTTCTTT	CASSRRQGARDTEAFF
.	TRBV5-4	TRBJ2-5	TRBD2	TGTGCCAGCAGCAGTAACGCGGGAGTGATGGAGACCCAGTACTTC	CASSSNAGVMETQYF
.	TRBV19	TRBJ2-1	.	TGTGCCAGTAGTCCCAGAAACAATGAGCAGTTCTTC	CASSPRNNEQFF
few	TRBV5-1	TRBJ2-6	.	TGCGCCAGCAGCTTGGCCCCGACAGCCTCTGGGGCCAACGTCCTGACTTTC	CASSLAPTASGANVLTF
.	TRBV5-1	TRBJ1-2	.	TGCGCCAGCAGAGGGACACTCAACTATGGCTACACCTTC	CASRGTLNYGYTF
few	TRBV7-2	TRBJ2-2	TRBD2	TGTGCCATCCGGGGACTAGCGGCGAACACCGGGGAGCTGTTTTTT	CAIRGLAANTGELFF
few	TRBV18	TRBJ1-1	.	TGTGCCAGCTCACCAAGGAGCTATGACACTGAAGCTTTCTTT	CASSPRSYDTEAFF
.	TRBV7-8	TRBJ1-4	.	TGTGCCAGCAGCTTAGAGAGAGGGAATAATGAAAAACTGTTTTTT	CASSLERGNNEKLFF
once	TRBV9	TRBJ2-3	.	TGTGCCAGCAGCGTAGTTGAGACAGATACGCAGTATTTT	CASSVVETDTQYF
.	TRBV4-1	TRBJ2-2	.	TGCGCCAGCAGCCTCCAGGGGTGGACCGGGGAGCTGTTTTTT	CASSLQGWTGELFF
.	TRBV7-2	TRBJ2-2	TRBD1	TGTGCCAGCAGCTCACAGGGGGCTGGGACCGGGGAGCTGTTTTTT	CASSSQGAGTGELFF
.	TRBV5-1	TRBJ1-4	TRBD1	TGCGCCAGCAGCTTGGGGACAGGTCAGAGCGAAAAACTGTTTTTT	CASSLGTGQSEKLFF
once	TRBV18	TRBJ2-7	.	TGTGCCAGCTCACCACCAACAGCTTACGAGCAGTACTTC	CASSPPTAYEQYF
.	TRBV7-9	TRBJ1-1	.	TGTGCCAGCAGCTCGCGGGACGGGAACACTGAAGCTTTCTTT	CASSSRDGNTEAFF
.	TRBV7-8	TRBJ2-7	TRBD2	TGTGCCAGCAGCTTAGCAGGGCTAGCGGGACGGCCCTCCTACGAGCAGTACTTC	CASSLAGLAGRPSYEQYF
.	TRBV27	TRBJ2-7	TRBD1	TGTGCCAGCAGGCTACAGGGGGCCTCCTACGAGCAGTACTTC	CASRLQGASYEQYF
few	TRBV20-1	TRBJ1-2	.	TGCAGTGGCCAGGTCACCTATGGCTACACCTTC	CSGQVTYGYTF
.	TRBV7-2	TRBJ2-3	.	TGTGCCAGCAGCTTAGACGGCTCGCGGGCAGATACGCAGTATTTT	CASSLDGSRADTQYF
.	TRBV19	TRBJ1-6	TRBD1	TGTGCCAGTACCCTGACAGGGAATAATTCACCCCTCCACTTT	CASTLTGNNSPLHF
.	TRBV5-4	TRBJ2-2	.	TGTGCCAGCAGCCAAGGCCCGATGAGCGGCACCGGGGAGCTGTTTTTT	CASSQGPMSGTGELFF
.	TRBV5-4	TRBJ2-6	.	TGTGCCAGCAGCTCCTCGGGTCGCACTGGGGCCAACGTCCTGACTTTC	CASSSSGRTGANVLTF
.	TRBV18	TRBJ2-1	TRBD2	TGTGCCAGCTCACCTCAAAGCGGGGGAACCTACAATGAGCAGTTCTTC	CASSPQSGGTYNEQFF
.	TRBV29-1	TRBJ2-1	.	TGCAGCGCGCGGTTTTACAATGAGCAGTTCTTC	CSARFYNEQFF
.	TRBV19	TRBJ2-3	.	TGTGCCAGTAGCGGGTCTTACACAGATACGCAGTATTTT	CASSGSYTDTQYF
.	TRBV4-1	TRBJ2-1	TRBD2	TGCGCCAGCAGCCAAGACACGGCAGCGGGGTACGAGCAGTTCTTC	CASSQDTAAGYEQFF
.	TRBV11-2	TRBJ2-5	.	TGTGCCAGCAGCTCGATCATGGAGTTCCAAGAGACCCAGTACTTC	CASSSIMEFQETQYF
.	TRBV4-3	TRBJ2-7	.	TGCGCCAGCAGCCAAGATCTACAGGCCCCCTACGAGCAGTACTTC	CASSQDLQAPYEQYF
.	TRBV25-1	TRBJ2-5	TRBD2	TGTGCCAGCAGTGAATCGGAGCGGGAGGCCCTAAGCGAGACCCAGTACTTC	CASSESEREALSETQYF
.	TRBV7-2	TRBJ1-4	.	TGTGCCAGCAGCCCCGGTGGGAGGGGCCATGAAAAACTGTTTTTT	CASSPGGRGHEKLFF
.	TRBV6-2/TRBV6-3	TRBJ2-3	TRBD1	TGTGCCAGCAGTTACGCCAGACAGGGAACAGATACGCAGTATTTT	CASSYARQGTDTQYF
.	TRBV7-9	TRBJ2-3	TRBD2	TGTGCCAGCAGCTTCCCCCTTCAGGCCAGCGGGATTTCGGCAGATACGCAGTATTTT	CASSFPLQASGISADTQYF
.	TRBV18	TRBJ2-7	TRBD2	TGTGCCAGCTCACCACTCTGGACTAGCGGGTCATCCTACGAGCAGTACTTC	CASSPLWTSGSSYEQYF
.	TRBV10-3	TRBJ2-3	.	TGTGCCATCAGTGAGGGAGGTAGCTTGGAAGGCGCAGATACGCAGTATTTT	CAISEGGSLEGADTQYF
.	TRBV28	TRBJ2-6	TRBD2	TGTGCCAGCAGTTTCGGCCTTGGACTAGGGGCCTCTGGGGCCAACGTCCTGACTTTC	CASSFGLGLGASGANVLTF
.	TRBV21-1	TRBJ2-3	.	TGTGCCAGCAGCGAAGGGACTAGCGGGAGGGTCCCAGATACGCAGTATTTT	CASSEGTSGRVPDTQYF